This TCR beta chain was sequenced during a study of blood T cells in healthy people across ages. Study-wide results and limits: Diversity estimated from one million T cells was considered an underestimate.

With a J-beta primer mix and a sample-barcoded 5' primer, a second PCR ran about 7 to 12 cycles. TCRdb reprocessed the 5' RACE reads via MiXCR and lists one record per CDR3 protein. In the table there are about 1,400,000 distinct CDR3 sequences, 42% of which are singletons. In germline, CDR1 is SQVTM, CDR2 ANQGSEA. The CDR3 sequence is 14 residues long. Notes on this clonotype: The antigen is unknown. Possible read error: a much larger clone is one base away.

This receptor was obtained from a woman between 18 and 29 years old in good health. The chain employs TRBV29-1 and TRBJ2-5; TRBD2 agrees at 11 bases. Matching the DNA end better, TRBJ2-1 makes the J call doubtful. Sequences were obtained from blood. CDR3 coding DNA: TGCAGCACACAACTAGCGGGGGTCCAAGAGACCCAGTTCTTC. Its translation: CSTQLAGVQETQFF.